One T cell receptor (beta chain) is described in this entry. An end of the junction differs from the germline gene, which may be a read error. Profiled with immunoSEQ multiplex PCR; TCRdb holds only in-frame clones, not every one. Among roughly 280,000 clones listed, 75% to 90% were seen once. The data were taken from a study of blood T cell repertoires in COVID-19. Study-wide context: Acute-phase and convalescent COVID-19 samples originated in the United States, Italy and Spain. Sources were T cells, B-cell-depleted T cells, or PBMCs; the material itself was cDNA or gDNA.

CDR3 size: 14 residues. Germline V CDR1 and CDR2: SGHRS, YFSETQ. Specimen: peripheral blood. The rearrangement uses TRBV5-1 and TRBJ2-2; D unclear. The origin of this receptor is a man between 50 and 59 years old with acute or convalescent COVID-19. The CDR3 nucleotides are TGCGCCAGCAGATTGGACGCGTTCTCCGGGGAGCTGTTTTTT. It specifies CASRLDAFSGELFF.